This T cell receptor (beta chain) was obtained from a study of blood T cell repertoires in COVID-19. As for the study in general: Sites in the United States, Italy and Spain provided acute and convalescent COVID-19 samples. T cells, B-cell-depleted T cells, or PBMCs supplied cDNA or gDNA.

In the authors' methods: Reference gene primer amplification yielded estimated nucleated cell counts. Data came from immunoSEQ multiplex PCR; TCRdb stores just in-frame clones and leaves some out. V, J and clone size derive from that table, while D and trimming were established from the DNA sequence. The data hold some 90,000 clones, with about 80% observed a single time. This clone appeared a single time. V was clipped by 4 bases and J by 5 bases, with 11 bases between them. Germline CDR1 MDHEN, CDR2 SYDVKM. This CDR3 has 13 residues. This chain links TRBV28 with TRBJ2-5; the D is unclear. This TCR came from a woman aged 70 to 79 with acute or convalescent COVID-19. The sequencing sample was made of peripheral blood. As DNA, the CDR3 is TGTGCCAGCAGTTCCAGCTTCGGGGAGACCCAGTACTTC. This sequence encodes CASSSSFGETQYF.